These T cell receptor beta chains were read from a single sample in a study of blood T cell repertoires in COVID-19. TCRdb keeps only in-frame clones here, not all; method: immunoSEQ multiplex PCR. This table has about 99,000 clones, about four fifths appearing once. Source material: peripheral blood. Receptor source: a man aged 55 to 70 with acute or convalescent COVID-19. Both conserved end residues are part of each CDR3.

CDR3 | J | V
CVSVRREGRYEQFF | TRBJ2-1 | TRBV6-5
CASSYIGRGNYEQYF | TRBJ2-7 | TRBV6-5
CASSLGRAVEGYTF | TRBJ1-2 | TRBV7-8
CASSSIAGAYNEQFF | TRBJ2-1 | TRBV5-4
CASSPGGTSGGKTQYF | TRBJ2-5 | TRBV7-2
CASSQDLSIGTQYF | TRBJ2-5 | TRBV3-1/TRBV3-2
CASRRNTEAFF | TRBJ1-1 | TRBV5-1
CASSHQTGSLTYEQYF | TRBJ2-7 | TRBV5-1
CASSPDIDRISDEQFF | TRBJ2-1 | TRBV28
CATDLRPGVNTGELFF | TRBJ2-2 | TRBV7-9
CASSHSRVNEQFF | TRBJ2-1 | TRBV5-1
CASSQDGQGRYEQYF | TRBJ2-7 | TRBV4-1
CASSLRLDSKRTDTQYF | TRBJ2-3 | TRBV7-8
CASSPLRGTVYGYTF | TRBJ1-2 | TRBV10-2
CASSVAGGRETQYF | TRBJ2-5 | TRBV28
CATSDRGQGSSKDYTF | TRBJ1-2 | TRBV24-1
CASTWGQGYEQFF | TRBJ2-1 | TRBV7-9
CASSLTGAPTNEQFF | TRBJ2-1 | TRBV11-2
CASSEWAGGDTGELFF | TRBJ2-2 | TRBV5-8
CASSVPEMTMNTEAFF | TRBJ1-1 | TRBV2
CASSYLGLASTDTQYF | TRBJ2-3 | TRBV27
CASSGGQGVGNQPQHF | TRBJ1-5 | TRBV9
CASSMTSYQPQHF | TRBJ1-5 | TRBV19
CASSYRGGGGPSSSYNEQFF | TRBJ2-1 | TRBV6-2/TRBV6-3
CASSSDSTEAFF | TRBJ1-1 | TRBV11-2
CATRGGGGTGELFF | TRBJ2-2 | TRBV19
CASKPGGQRETQYF | TRBJ2-5 | TRBV2
CASRTVQNSPLHF | TRBJ1-6 | TRBV12-3/TRBV12-4
CASSILDTDTQYF | TRBJ2-3 | TRBV19
CASSLPTGPYSPLHF | TRBJ1-6 | TRBV28
CASMRVSYNEQFF | TRBJ2-1 | TRBV6-5
CASSLLAGGNQPQHF | TRBJ1-5 | TRBV28
CASSQGLAVHEQFF | TRBJ2-1 | TRBV4-3
CASSLRRQETQYF | TRBJ2-5 | TRBV6-5
CASSIVWDRGYEQFF | TRBJ2-1 | TRBV19
CASSPKLAGVDHEQFF | TRBJ2-1 | TRBV25-1
CASSPLALQETQYF | TRBJ2-5 | TRBV28
CATSGLFGITTGELFF | TRBJ2-2 | TRBV15
CASSFQGKEKLFF | TRBJ1-4 | TRBV7-9
CSASSGVGTDTQYF | TRBJ2-3 | TRBV20-1
CASSLGGSTDTQYF | TRBJ2-3 | TRBV11-3
CASGTTGSPLHF | TRBJ1-6 | TRBV28
CASARARGADTQYF | TRBJ2-3 | TRBV6-5
CASSLTGGRGSGYTF | TRBJ1-2 | TRBV7-9
CAIPGLAGGTDTQYF | TRBJ2-3 | TRBV6-6
CSASGPLSTGLSSYEQYF | TRBJ2-7 | TRBV20-1
CASSLIVDTQYF | TRBJ2-3 | TRBV11-2
CASSLTGTYEQYF | TRBJ2-7 | TRBV12-3/TRBV12-4
CASSVERAGEQFF | TRBJ2-1 | TRBV9
CASQANYNSPLHF | TRBJ1-6 | TRBV18
CSVEGDRINYGYTF | TRBJ1-2 | TRBV29-1
CASSLPTGLGYEQYF | TRBJ2-7 | TRBV28
CASSTSGAGGSSQPQHF | TRBJ1-5 | TRBV19